This is a list of T cell receptor beta chains from one sample in a study of cytomegalovirus exposure and HLA in healthy donors. Profiling relied on immunoSEQ multiplex PCR, and the TCRdb table lists in-frame clones only, not all of them. The sample includes 140,000 or so clones, 75% to 90% of them seen just once. Sequencing was done on a sample of PBMCs. Source of these receptors: a female donor in good health and CMV-seronegative. Each CDR3 is given with its conserved first and last residue. Fields, in order: V gene, clone size, J gene, D gene, CDR3 DNA, CDR3 protein. A D gene is named only where the DNA matches it firmly. Not every row has a clone size; where given, it reads once, few, many or a size class.

TRBV10-3	.	TRBJ1-2	.	TGTGCCATCAGTGAGCCCCCAGAAAGGGGCGCGTTGGGCTACACCTTC	CAISEPPERGALGYTF
TRBV2	.	TRBJ1-1	.	TGTGCCAGCAGTGATCAAGGAGGGAACACTGAAGCTTTCTTT	CASSDQGGNTEAFF
TRBV30	.	TRBJ1-2	TRBD1	TGTGCCTGGAGTGACCCCGGGACAGGGGCTAACTATGGCTACACCTTC	CAWSDPGTGANYGYTF
TRBV6-5	many	TRBJ2-7	TRBD1	TGTGCCAGCACCCCCGGGACAGGGGTCTTCTACGAGCAGTACTTC	CASTPGTGVFYEQYF
TRBV4-1	.	TRBJ2-5	TRBD2	TGCGCCAGCAGCCAACAGGGACTACAAGAGACCCAGTACTTC	CASSQQGLQETQYF
TRBV18	.	TRBJ2-6	TRBD1	TGTGCCAGCTCACCCGGGACAGGGTTCTCTGGGGCCAACGTCCTGACTTTC	CASSPGTGFSGANVLTF
TRBV25-1	.	TRBJ1-1	.	TGTGCCAGCAGTGAATTGCTAGGCAGCCACACTGAAGCTTTCTTT	CASSELLGSHTEAFF
TRBV2	.	TRBJ1-3	.	TGTGCCAGCAGTGATTTCCAGGACTCTGGAAACACCATATATTTT	CASSDFQDSGNTIYF
TRBV29-1	once	TRBJ1-1	.	TGCAGCGTTGGCCAGGGGTCCAATCTGAACACTGAAGCTTTCTTT	CSVGQGSNLNTEAFF
TRBV2	.	TRBJ1-1	.	TGTGCCAGCACCCCCGGAGGGAACACTGAAGCTTTCTTT	CASTPGGNTEAFF
TRBV27	.	TRBJ2-7	TRBD1	TGTGCCAGCAGTTTGACAGGGGACTACGAGCAGTACTTC	CASSLTGDYEQYF
TRBV20-1	.	TRBJ2-1	.	TGCAGTGCTAGACTAAACAATGAGCAGTTCTTC	CSARLNNEQFF
TRBV27	.	TRBJ1-1	.	TGTGCCAGCAGTCTAGGCATTGGCACTGAAGCTTTCTTT	CASSLGIGTEAFF
TRBV5-5	once	TRBJ1-4	.	TGTGCCAGCAGCTTGGAAGGGGCTGGTGAAAAACTGTTTTTT	CASSLEGAGEKLFF
TRBV10-3	few	TRBJ2-2	TRBD2	TGTGCCATCAGTGAGGGGGGTAGCGGGAGTTGGACCGGGGAGCTGTTTTTT	CAISEGGSGSWTGELFF
TRBV9	few	TRBJ2-7	.	TGTGCCAGCAGCGTAGAGAGCGTCCCCTCCTACGAGCAGTACTTC	CASSVESVPSYEQYF
TRBV2	.	TRBJ1-3	.	TGTGCCAGCAGTGATCCCGGGGGGCGCGTTGGAAACACCATATATTTT	CASSDPGGRVGNTIYF
TRBV19	.	TRBJ1-2	.	TGTGCCAGTAATGGACAGCGCCTTAGTGGCTACACCTTC	CASNGQRLSGYTF
TRBV19	.	TRBJ2-7	TRBD2	TGTGCCAGTAGATCCATCCTAGCGGACTCCTACGAGCAGTACTTC	CASRSILADSYEQYF
TRBV19	.	TRBJ2-7	.	TGTGCCAGTAGTATAGGCGACAGAAACGAGCAGTACTTC	CASSIGDRNEQYF
TRBV27	.	TRBJ1-5	.	TGTGCCAGCAGTGACGACAGGTTGGGCAATCAGCCCCAGCATTTT	CASSDDRLGNQPQHF
TRBV29-1	.	TRBJ1-1	TRBD1	TGCAGCGTAAACGACAGGGGGCCGCGCACTGAAGCTTTCTTT	CSVNDRGPRTEAFF
TRBV10-3	.	TRBJ1-1	.	TGTGCCATCAGTGAGTCACAGGGTTTGAACACTGAAGCTTTCTTT	CAISESQGLNTEAFF
TRBV7-7	.	TRBJ2-1	TRBD2	TGTGCCAGCAGCCCCTGGGGAGGGAACAATGATGAGCAGTTCTTC	CASSPWGGNNDEQFF
TRBV30	once	TRBJ2-1	TRBD2	TGTGCCTGGAGTGTACTGACTAGCACCTACAATGAGCAGTTCTTC	CAWSVLTSTYNEQFF
TRBV5-6	.	TRBJ2-7	.	TGTGCCAGCAGCTTGGGGACAGCCTCCCTCTCCTACGAGCAGTACTTC	CASSLGTASLSYEQYF
TRBV4-1	.	TRBJ2-2	TRBD1	TGCGCCAGCAGCCAAGGGGACAGCTCGAACACCGGGGAGCTGTTTTTT	CASSQGDSSNTGELFF
TRBV25-1	.	TRBJ2-1	.	TGTGCCAGCAGTGAGACTACTAGCAGCTCCTACAATGAGCAGTTCTTC	CASSETTSSSYNEQFF
TRBV6-5	.	TRBJ2-2	TRBD2	TGTGCCAGCAGTTTGGGGGGGGCGAACACCGGGGAGCTGTTTTTT	CASSLGGANTGELFF
TRBV7-9	.	TRBJ1-1	.	TGTGCCAGCAGTCCCCCGGTCTCCCCTGAAGCTTTCTTT	CASSPPVSPEAFF
TRBV30	.	TRBJ1-2	.	TGTGCCTGGACAAGCAACACAGGGCTGGATGGCTACACCTTC	CAWTSNTGLDGYTF
TRBV15	.	TRBJ1-1	.	TGTGCCACCCTTACAGGGCTGAACACTGAAGCTTTCTTT	CATLTGLNTEAFF
TRBV27	.	TRBJ1-1	TRBD1	TGTGCCAGCAGTCCCCGGGACAGAGGCACTGAAGCTTTCTTT	CASSPRDRGTEAFF
TRBV28	.	TRBJ2-7	.	TGTGCCAGCAGTTTGGGGGCGGCCTACGAGCAGTACTTC	CASSLGAAYEQYF
TRBV27	.	TRBJ2-7	.	TGTGCCAGCAGGACCGGGACTCTGATCCACGAGCAGTACTTC	CASRTGTLIHEQYF
TRBV11-2	few	TRBJ2-1	.	TGTGCCAGCAGCTTAGATCTAGGAGGGCCAGGGTTCAATGAGCAGTTCTTC	CASSLDLGGPGFNEQFF
TRBV6-5	.	TRBJ2-5	TRBD2	TGTGCCAGCAGCTTGACTAGCGGGAGGCAAGAGACCCAGTACTTC	CASSLTSGRQETQYF
TRBV4-1	.	TRBJ1-5	.	TGCGCCAGCAGCCCCGGACTGAGCAATCAGCCCCAGCATTTT	CASSPGLSNQPQHF
TRBV19	.	TRBJ2-3	TRBD2	TGTGCCAGTATGGGACTGGGACTAGGCTCAGCGGATACGCAGTATTTT	CASMGLGLGSADTQYF
TRBV5-1	.	TRBJ1-2	TRBD1	TGCGCCAGCAGCACATGGACAGGTTTTAACTATGGCTACACCTTC	CASSTWTGFNYGYTF
TRBV5-6	few	TRBJ1-1	.	TGTGCCAGCAGCTTCTTTGGGGGGTTGAACACTGAAGCTTTCTTT	CASSFFGGLNTEAFF
TRBV5-1	once	TRBJ2-1	TRBD2	TGCGCCAGCAGCCCAACTAGCGGGAGTAATGAGCAGTTCTTC	CASSPTSGSNEQFF
TRBV7-9	.	TRBJ2-7	TRBD2	TGTGCCAGCCGGGACTACGAGTACGAGCAGTACTTC	CASRDYEYEQYF
TRBV29-1	.	TRBJ2-2	TRBD2	TGCAGCGTCGAGAGTAGCGGGAGTGGCACCGGGGAGCTGTTTTTT	CSVESSGSGTGELFF
TRBV6-1	.	TRBJ1-3	.	TGTGCCAGCAGCGCAACGGAGGTGACTGGAAACACCATATATTTT	CASSATEVTGNTIYF
TRBV27	.	TRBJ1-2	TRBD1	TGTGCCAGCAGTGCGGGACAGGGACAGTACTATGGCTACACCTTC	CASSAGQGQYYGYTF
TRBV5-1	.	TRBJ2-3	.	TGCGCCAGCAGTGTTGGAGTTCAGGGAAGCACAGATACGCAGTATTTT	CASSVGVQGSTDTQYF
TRBV15	.	TRBJ2-4	TRBD2	TGTGCCACCAGCGGTAGCGGGATGGGAGGAGACATTCAGTACTTC	CATSGSGMGGDIQYF
TRBV6-5	.	TRBJ2-4	.	TGTGCCAGCAGTTACGGAACGGGACTAGCCAAAAACATTCAGTACTTC	CASSYGTGLAKNIQYF